The 29 T cell receptor beta chains given below trace back to one sample, sequenced in a study of blood T cell repertoires in COVID-19. Sequencing was performed with immunoSEQ multiplex PCR; in TCRdb, only in-frame clones are kept and a portion is missing. Of over 90,000 clones in the sample, about 88% are singletons; the top ten hold more than 1.5%. Sequenced material: peripheral blood. Every receptor here comes from a man older than 75 with acute or convalescent COVID-19.

This chain joins TRBV12-3 or TRBV12-4 and TRBJ2-7; D unclear. Deletions cut 6 bases from V and 3 bases from J, with 9 bases between. The CDR3 has 12 amino acids. CDR3 amino acids: CASSPPGYEQYF. CDR3 coding DNA: TGTGCCAGCAGCCCTCCGGGCTACGAGCAGTACTTC.

The rearrangement joins TRBV12-5 to TRBJ2-5, with 9 bases matching TRBD1. V shed 5 bases and J 3 bases; nucleotides not matched to a gene: 1. The CDR3 loop spans 13 amino acids. Germline lookup yields CDR1 LGHNT and CDR2 FRNRAP. As DNA, the CDR3 is TGTGCTAGTGGTCGGACAGGGGAAGAGACCCAGTACTTC. This translates into CASGRTGEETQYF.

V usage is TRBV6-4 and J usage is TRBJ2-7, with TRBD2 matching over 11 bases. Germline CDR1 and CDR2: MRHNA and SNTAGT. The CDR3 runs 15 residues. V gave up 2 bases and J gave up 5 bases; unmatched junction bases: 5. CDR3 nucleotides: TGTGCCAGCAGTGACGGAACTAGCGGGAGTAACGAGCAGTACTTC. Protein: CASSDGTSGSNEQYF.

The V and J genes are TRBV24-1 and TRBJ2-1; 11 bases match TRBD2. CDR1 is KGHDR, CDR2 SFDVKD, per germline. V shed 11 bases, J shed 0 bases, and the junction held 5 bases outside the gene matches. The CDR3 consists of 15 residues. This chain's CDR3 is CARETSGSSYNEQFF. As DNA, the CDR3 is TGTGCCAGAGAAACTAGCGGGAGCTCCTACAATGAGCAGTTCTTC.

This clone came up a few times. The chain is built from TRBV5-1 and TRBJ1-2, with D perhaps TRBD1 (5 bases). CDR1 is SGHRS and CDR2 is YFSETQ in the germline V gene. Trimming stripped 4 bases from V and 5 bases from J, with 9 bases between. The CDR3 is 12 amino acids. Here the CDR3 reads CASSPQGYGYTF. CDR3 coding DNA: TGCGCCAGCAGCCCGCAGGGATATGGCTACACCTTC.

The chain carries TRBV5-1 and TRBJ1-1, with 7 bases matching TRBD1. Germline values: CDR1 SGHRS, CDR2 YFSETQ. The CDR3 totals 14 residues. J was trimmed by 1 base and V by 3 bases; bases with no gene match: 3. The CDR3 bases are TGCGCCAGCAGCTCCTCAGGGGGGAACACTGAAGCTTTCTTT. It specifies CASSSSGGNTEAFF.

The chain has TRBV6-1 and TRBJ2-7; TRBD2 matches at 8 bases. The V gene end was trimmed by 2 bases and the J gene end by 5 bases; junction bases not matched to a gene: 5. The CDR3 runs 14 residues. Germline CDR1 is MNHNS and CDR2 is SASEGT. CDR3 residues: CASSEIGLADEQYF. The CDR3 DNA reads as TGTGCCAGCAGTGAAATAGGACTAGCCGACGAGCAGTACTTC.

The V and J genes are TRBV6-5 and TRBJ2-3, with 8 nucleotides matching TRBD2. The germline V gene has CDR1 MNHEY and CDR2 SVGAGI. There are 15 residues in the CDR3. V lost 3 bases to trimming and J lost 6 bases; unmatched junction nucleotides: 8. The CDR3 is CASSYQKGGRDTQYF. CDR3 nucleotides: TGTGCCAGCAGTTATCAAAAGGGCGGGAGGGATACGCAGTATTTT.

In this sample, this clone turned up a few times. The rearrangement uses TRBV10-1 and TRBJ2-1, with 10 bases aligning to TRBD2. This CDR3 region has 16 residues. CDR1 WNHNN and CDR2 SYGVQD come from the germline V gene (reference sequence). V shed 7 bases and J 6 bases; nucleotides not matched to a gene: 12. In DNA form, the CDR3 reads TGCGCCAGCACCCCCGGTAGCGGGAGGAGGGGCAATGAGCAGTTCTTC. Translated: CASTPGSGRRGNEQFF.

The chain links TRBV6-2 or TRBV6-3 to TRBJ1-1; D is ambiguous. Trimming pared 5 bases from V and 12 bases from J, leaving 22 bases between. Germline V gene lookup returns CDR1 MNHEY and CDR2 SVGEGT. The CDR3 is made up of 14 amino acids. DNA of the CDR3: TGTGCCAGCAGTCCAATACTAGACGGATCGGTGACTTTCTTT. Amino acid sequence: CASSPILDGSVTFF.

The chain links TRBV6-2 or TRBV6-3 to TRBJ1-2; 9 bases are shared with TRBD1. The CDR3 is made up of 15 amino acids. With V trimmed by 2 bases and J by 8 bases, 9 bases remained unmatched. The germline V gene has CDR1 MNHEY and CDR2 SVGEGT. The CDR3 nucleotides read TGTGCCAGCAGTTACCCTACGGGACAGGGACACGGCTACACCTTC. Encoded protein: CASSYPTGQGHGYTF.

This clone was seen once. The rearrangement joins TRBV7-9 to TRBJ2-3; D is possibly TRBD2 (5 bases). The V gene lost 5 bases and the J gene lost 0 bases, with 12 bases spanning the gap. The germline V gene has CDR1 SEHNR and CDR2 FQNEAQ (reference sequence). There are 15 residues in the CDR3. The CDR3 DNA reads TGTGCCAGCAGCCCCGGGATCGGGAGCACAGATACGCAGTATTTT. It yields the protein CASSPGIGSTDTQYF. The variable domain in full, with the rest retrieved from reference TRBV7-9 and TRBJ2-3, is DTGVSQNPRHKITKRGQNVTFRCDPISEHNRLYWYRQTLGQGPEFLTYFQNEAQLEKSRLLSDRFSAERPKGSFSTLEIQRTEQGDSAMYLCASSPGIGSTDTQYFGPGTRLTVL.

The chain has TRBV28 and TRBJ2-7, with unresolved D. CDR3 length equals 11 residues. The germline gives CDR1 MDHEN, CDR2 SYDVKM. Trimming left V 5 bases short and J 5 bases short, with 7 bases between. CDR3 in DNA: TGTGCCAGCAGTCCCCGGGACGAGCAGTACTTC. It translates to CASSPRDEQYF.

V is TRBV7-8 and J is TRBJ2-7; TRBD2 might be the D (5 bases). Trimming took off 0 bases at V and 4 bases at J, with 10 bases between the two ends. Per germline, CDR1 SGHVS and CDR2 FQNEAQ. The CDR3 has 14 amino acids. The CDR3: CASSLAGGPYEQYF. The CDR3 DNA reads as TGTGCCAGCAGCTTAGCGGGCGGGCCTTACGAGCAGTACTTC.

The chain links TRBV6-6 to TRBJ2-7; 11 bases are a match to TRBD2. The V and J ends lost 5 bases and 3 bases, in that order; junction bases with no gene match: 3. The CDR3 consists of 14 residues. Germline V CDR1 and CDR2: MNHNY, SVGAGI (reference sequence). CDR3 sequence (DNA): TGTGCCAGCAGTGGCGGGACTAGCGGCTACGAGCAGTACTTC. This gives the protein CASSGGTSGYEQYF.

The J gene is TRBJ2-2, the V gene TRBV7-2, with 8 bases lining up with TRBD1. CDR1 and CDR2 from the germline V gene are SGHTA and FQGNSA. The CDR3 loop spans 16 amino acids. V gave up 5 bases and J gave up 4 bases; unmatched junction bases: 9. CDR3 nucleotide sequence: TGTGCCAGCAGCCGGACCTGGACAGGGAGCACCGGGGAGCTGTTTTTT. Encoded protein: CASSRTWTGSTGELFF.

This clone was found once. The V gene is TRBV9, the J gene TRBJ2-3; D is possibly TRBD2 (7 bases). Trimming took 0 bases from V and 0 from J, leaving 14 bases between them. Germline-derived CDR1 and CDR2 are SGDLS and YYNGEE. This CDR3 is 17 amino acids long. The CDR3 DNA reads TGTGCCAGCAGCGTAGGTGGGGGGGCTTGGAGCACAGATACGCAGTATTTT. Encoded protein: CASSVGGGAWSTDTQYF.

The rearrangement uses TRBV28 and TRBJ2-7, with 7 bases aligning to TRBD2. Germline V gene lookup returns CDR1 MDHEN and CDR2 SYDVKM. This CDR3 has 14 amino acids. Germline trimming cut 4 bases from V and 3 bases from J; bases unmatched to any gene: 6. Here the CDR3 reads CASSSQRGLYEQYF. In nucleotides, the CDR3 is TGTGCCAGCAGTTCCCAGCGGGGACTCTACGAGCAGTACTTC.

V and J are TRBV6-5 and TRBJ2-3; TRBD2 matches 15 bases. Trimming cost V 11 bases and J 5 bases; bases outside gene matches: 8. Germline V gene data show CDR1 as MNHEY and CDR2 as SVGAGI. The CDR3 runs to 15 residues. The CDR3 loop reads CAGGLAGGRKDTQYF. The CDR3 DNA reads TGTGCCGGGGGACTAGCGGGAGGACGGAAAGATACGCAGTATTTT.

V is TRBV11-2 and J is TRBJ2-3; 9 bases are a match to TRBD2. J was trimmed by 2 bases and V by 2 bases; bases with no gene match: 5. CDR3 length equals 16 residues. Germline loops: CDR1 SGHAT, CDR2 FQNNGV. CDR3 DNA: TGTGCCAGCAGCTTATCGGGACTAGCCTACACAGATACGCAGTATTTT. Amino acids: CASSLSGLAYTDTQYF.

This chain joins TRBV28 and TRBJ2-2; 8 nucleotides match TRBD1. Per the germline V gene, CDR1 is MDHEN and CDR2 is SYDVKM. Trimming took 0 bases from V and 1 from J; bases not matched to a gene: 1. The CDR3 is made up of 16 amino acids. In DNA form, the CDR3 reads TGTGCCAGCAGTTTATGGGGGACAGGGAACACCGGGGAGCTGTTTTTT. This encodes CASSLWGTGNTGELFF.

The chain uses TRBV2 and TRBJ2-5, with TRBD1 matching over 9 bases. The CDR3 extends over 15 amino acids. Germline V gene lookup returns CDR1 SNHLY and CDR2 FYNNEI. After removal of 3 bases from V and 4 bases from J, the junction contained 6 bases not matched to a gene. CDR3 region: CASSDGDRVIETQYF. As DNA, the CDR3 is TGTGCCAGCAGTGACGGGGACAGGGTGATAGAGACCCAGTACTTC.

The chain carries TRBV15 and TRBJ2-2; D unclear. Trimming removed 2 bases at V and 2 bases at J, with 12 bases between. Germline values: CDR1 LNHNV, CDR2 YYDKDF (reference sequence). The CDR3 contains 16 residues. Here the CDR3 DNA reads TGTGCCACCAGCAGAAATGTCCTAGGCAACACCGGGGAGCTGTTTTTT. Translated: CATSRNVLGNTGELFF.

The chain links TRBV7-6 to TRBJ2-1, with TRBD1 as a possible D gene (6 bases). This CDR3 is 15 amino acids long. The V and J ends lost 1 base and 0 bases respectively, with 7 bases between them. Germline V lookup: CDR1 SGHVS, CDR2 FNYEAQ. CDR3 sequence: CASSLGGGSYNEQFF. The CDR3 DNA sequence: TGTGCCAGCAGCTTAGGAGGGGGCTCCTACAATGAGCAGTTCTTC. Looking up the rest from reference TRBV7-6 and TRBJ2-1 gives the full variable domain: GAGVSQSPRYKVTKRGQDVALRCDPISGHVSLYWYRQALGQGPEFLTYFNYEAQQDKSGLPNDRFSAERPEGSISTLTIQRTEQRDSAMYRCASSLGGGSYNEQFFGPGTRLTVL.

This chain connects TRBV7-8 to TRBJ2-7, with 11 bases aligning to TRBD1. There are 17 residues in the CDR3. V lost 3 bases, J lost 5 bases, and 12 bases stayed unmatched. Germline CDR1 and CDR2: SGHVS and FQNEAQ. CDR3 sequence reads: CASSLRTGQGAVNEQYF. The CDR3, as DNA: TGTGCCAGCAGCTTGAGGACCGGACAGGGGGCTGTAAACGAGCAGTACTTC.

The chain carries TRBV7-9 and TRBJ2-7; 8 nucleotides agree with TRBD1. Germline V gene data show CDR1 as SEHNR and CDR2 as FQNEAQ (reference sequence). The CDR3 contains 14 residues. The junction had 5 bases not matched to a gene; V was cut back by 4 bases and J by 3 bases. DNA for the CDR3: TGTGCCAGCAGCTATAGGACAGGGAGCTACGAGCAGTACTTC. As protein: CASSYRTGSYEQYF.

The J gene is TRBJ2-7, the V gene TRBV19; a possible D gene is TRBD1 (5 bases). The CDR3 has 12 residues. Between the trimmed V and J ends, which lost 4 bases and 6 bases, there was a span of 10 bases. The germline CDR1 and CDR2 sequences are LNHDA and SQIVND (reference sequence). The CDR3 DNA reads as TGTGCCAGTAGTACAGGGATAGGCGAGCAGTACTTC. This gives the protein CASSTGIGEQYF.

The rearrangement joins TRBV7-2 to TRBJ1-2; no reliable D call. CDR1 and CDR2 (germline): SGHTA, FQGNSA. V lost 3 bases to trimming and J lost 0 bases, with 5 bases between them. The CDR3 sequence is 13 residues long. CDR3 loop: CASSLSSNYGYTF. The CDR3 DNA reads as TGTGCCAGCAGCTTGAGTTCTAACTATGGCTACACCTTC.

The chain combines TRBV19 with TRBJ1-5; a possible D gene is TRBD1 (6 bases). Germline CDR1 LNHDA, CDR2 SQIVND (reference sequence). The CDR3 runs 15 residues. Trimming cost V 1 base and J 6 bases, with 13 bases left between them. CDR3 nucleotides: TGTGCCAGTAGTATAGCAGGGGCAGTCTCTCAGCCCCAGCATTTT. This sequence encodes CASSIAGAVSQPQHF.